Described below is a single T cell receptor beta chain sequence and its context. Antigen: not known. This table comes from immunoSEQ multiplex PCR, and its TCRdb copy is limited to in-frame clones, with some not included. Of over 110,000 clones in the sample, roughly 86% are singletons; the top ten hold almost 1.5%. The data stem from a study of cytomegalovirus exposure and HLA in healthy donors. Regarding the study as a whole: According to reports, the classifier identified cytomegalovirus status with high specificity and sensitivity. The TCR clusters that emerged in the first cohort tended, a later analysis found, to co-occur in the roughly 110 validation repertoires. Most TCRs appeared rarely, but some public TCRs recurred in many donors.

This CDR3 has 15 amino acids. V shed 3 bases and J 4 bases; nucleotides not matched to a gene: 5. The V gene's germline CDR1 is KGHSH and CDR2 LQKENI. This chain joins TRBV18 and TRBJ2-7, with 11 bases that match TRBD1. The sequenced sample consisted of PBMCs. The source of this sequence is a woman in her twenties or thirties in good health and CMV-seronegative. The CDR3 coding sequence is TGTGCCAGCTCACCCGACCGGGACAGGGGGTACGAGCAGTACTTC. Translation: CASSPDRDRGYEQYF.